This T cell receptor beta chain appears in the sequencing data of a study of blood T cell repertoires in COVID-19. Whole-study context: Sources were T cells, B-cell-depleted T cells, or PBMCs; the material itself was cDNA or gDNA.

In the study's own analysis: Cell counts per sample came from amplifying reference gene primers. The table came from immunoSEQ multiplex PCR; TCRdb's copy has only in-frame clones and leaves some out. The D gene and trimming were derived from the DNA, and the V and J assignments and clone size from that table. The sample consists of tens of thousands of clones, roughly 77% of them appearing once. This clonotype originated in a human donor in a cohort sampled during active COVID-19. Material for sequencing was peripheral blood.

CDR3 amino acids: CAWSYMGGFTDTQYF. CDR3 bases: TGTGCCTGGAGCTATATGGGGGGGTTCACAGATACGCAGTATTTT. The J gene is TRBJ2-3, the V gene TRBV30; 7 bases line up with TRBD2. The germline V gene encodes CDR1 GTSNPN and CDR2 SVGIG (reference sequence). V was pared by 3 bases and J by 2 bases, with 8 bases of the junction left unmatched. There are 15 residues in the CDR3.